What follows are 4 T cell receptor beta chains derived from one specimen sequenced in a study of a mutant IDH1 vaccine in newly diagnosed glioma. Profiled with immunoSEQ multiplex PCR; TCRdb holds only in-frame clones, not every one. Of about 54,000 clones in the sample, approximately 80% were seen once. Time point meaning: baseline, week 1 (first vaccination visit). Treatment indicated: pre-vaccination baseline after standard-of-care therapy. This specimen was PBMCs, taken from a glioma patient treated with radiotherapy, temozolomide or both. These TCRs come from a man aged 18 to 30 with glioma.

The rearrangement uses TRBV5-1 and TRBJ2-1, with TRBD1 identical over 9 bases. V was pared by 4 bases and J by 6 bases, with 11 bases of the junction left unmatched. Germline assignment: CDR1 SGHRS and CDR2 YFSETQ. This CDR3 spans 16 amino acids. Here the CDR3 DNA reads TGCGCCAGCAGCACCGCACGGGACAGGGCGAGCAATGAGCAGTTCTTC. As protein: CASSTARDRASNEQFF.

This clone came up a few times. The rearrangement links TRBV7-2 to TRBJ1-2; 8 bases agree with TRBD1. The germline gives CDR1 SGHTA, CDR2 FQGNSA. The CDR3 totals 15 residues. V lost 6 bases, J lost 1 base, and 7 bases stayed unmatched. The CDR3 region has the DNA TGTGCCAGCAGTCTACAGGGGGGTCTTAACTATGGCTACACCTTC. It translates to CASSLQGGLNYGYTF.

This chain uses TRBV15 with TRBJ2-7; D is ambiguous. CDR3 length: 15 amino acids. Germline V gene lookup returns CDR1 LNHNV and CDR2 YYDKDF (reference sequence). Trimming cost V 0 bases and J 3 bases, with 12 bases left between them. CDR3 bases: TGTGCCACCAGCAGAGATTTGGGAAAGGTCTACGAGCAGTACTTC. Protein: CATSRDLGKVYEQYF.

The V and J genes are TRBV30 and TRBJ1-5, with 8 nucleotides matching TRBD1. The V and J ends lost 2 bases and 0 bases, in that order; junction bases with no gene match: 12. The CDR3 runs to 18 residues. Germline CDR1 is GTSNPN and CDR2 is SVGIG (reference sequence). The CDR3 reads CAWSIWTGSVYSNQPQHF. The CDR3 DNA follows: TGTGCCTGGAGTATATGGACAGGGTCGGTTTATAGCAATCAGCCCCAGCATTTT.